This T cell receptor beta chain was found in a study of cytomegalovirus exposure and HLA in healthy donors. General observations from the study: Sequencing artifact likely explains a cluster of highly shared sequence variants.

The germline gives CDR1 LNHDA, CDR2 SQIVND (reference sequence). The CDR3 length is 12 residues. Trimming took 6 bases from V and 0 from J, leaving 5 bases between them. At the time of sampling, donors were nominally healthy, though unrecorded immune exposures were likely. With 60 Vbeta and 13 Jbeta primers, the PCR was carried out. Profiling relied on immunoSEQ multiplex PCR, and the TCRdb table lists in-frame clones only, not all of them. The sample includes more than 90,000 clones. Remarks on this clone: No antigen is known for it.

The sample taken for sequencing was PBMCs. This rearrangement joins TRBV19 to TRBJ1-1, with D hard to call. The TCR sequence derives from a man between 40 and 49 years old in good health and CMV-seropositive. The CDR3 spells CASSPLNTEAFF. CDR3 nucleotides: TGTGCCAGTAGCCCTTTGAACACTGAAGCTTTCTTT.